These 7 T cell receptor beta chains came from one sample sequenced in a study of blood T cell repertoires in COVID-19. Sequenced by immunoSEQ multiplex PCR; TCRdb stores in-frame clones only, minus some. The repertoire holds 53,000 or so clones, with approximately 80% as singletons. The sample consisted of peripheral blood. These receptors were taken from a man in his sixties or seventies with active or convalescent COVID-19.

This chain connects TRBV5-6 to TRBJ1-4; 9 positions agree with TRBD1. This CDR3 is 14 amino acids long. V lost 4 bases to trimming and J lost 5 bases; unmatched junction nucleotides: 3. Per the germline V gene, CDR1 is SGHDT and CDR2 is YYEEEE. The CDR3 sequence: CASSRDRVNEKLFF. The DNA for the CDR3 is TGTGCCAGCAGCCGGGACAGGGTGAATGAAAAACTGTTTTTT.

The V gene is TRBV11-2, the J gene TRBJ2-1, with 9 bases that match TRBD2. Trimming cost V 5 bases and J 2 bases; bases outside gene matches: 4. The CDR3 has 15 residues. CDR1 is SGHAT, CDR2 FQNNGV, per germline. CDR3 region: CASSGAGGAYNEQFF. The CDR3 DNA is TGTGCCAGCAGCGGGGCGGGAGGGGCCTACAATGAGCAGTTCTTC.

The chain recombines TRBV7-8 with TRBJ2-1; 7 nucleotides align to TRBD2. CDR3 length: 17 residues. Germline CDR1 is SGHVS and CDR2 is FQNEAQ. V was pared by 2 bases and J by 5 bases, with 12 bases of the junction left unmatched. The CDR3 spells CASSLFTAGTTDNEQFF. The CDR3 DNA reads as TGTGCCAGCAGCTTATTTACCGCCGGGACTACAGACAATGAGCAGTTCTTC.

The CDR3 region has the DNA TGTGCCAGCAGCTCCTCAGGGGGGAGCTCCTACGAGCAGTACTTC. Amino acids: CASSSSGGSSYEQYF. The chain joins TRBV6-2 or TRBV6-3 to TRBJ2-7, with D possibly matching TRBD1 (7 bases). V lost 6 bases and J lost 0, with 15 bases in between. The CDR3 runs to 15 residues. Germline V CDR1 and CDR2: MNHEY, SVGEGT.

This clone came up once. The rearrangement joins TRBV12-3 or TRBV12-4 to TRBJ2-3, with TRBD2 matching over 8 bases. The trim removed 6 bases at V and 9 bases at J, leaving 5 bases unmatched. The CDR3 is made up of 12 amino acids. The CDR3, as DNA: TGTGCCAGCAGGCTGTCGGGGGGGACGCAGTATTTT. Encoded protein: CASRLSGGTQYF.

The chain carries TRBV5-1 and TRBJ1-4; TRBD1 might be the D (5 bases). Germline values: CDR1 SGHRS, CDR2 YFSETQ. CDR3 length: 18 amino acids. V was clipped by 4 bases and J by 0 bases, with 19 bases between them. CDR3 loop: CASSAVQGNLATNEKLFF. For the CDR3, the DNA is TGCGCCAGCAGCGCGGTTCAGGGAAACCTTGCAACTAATGAAAAACTGTTTTTT. The whole variable domain, filled in from reference TRBV5-1 and TRBJ1-4, reads KAGVTQTPRYLIKTRGQQVTLSCSPISGHRSVSWYQQTPGQGLQFLFEYFSETQRNKGNFPGRFSGRQFSNSRSEMNVSTLELGDSALYLCASSAVQGNLATNEKLFFGSGTQLSVL.

CDR3 nucleotide sequence: TGTGCCAGCAGTGAAGGGGGAGGTAGAAGCACAGATACGCAGTATTTT. Encoded protein: CASSEGGGRSTDTQYF. This chain joins TRBV2 and TRBJ2-3, with D possibly being TRBD2 (6 bases). CDR3 length: 16 residues. V was cut by 1 base and J by 0 bases, with 11 bases left in between. The germline CDR1 and CDR2 sequences are SNHLY and FYNNEI.